This T cell receptor (beta chain) comes out of a study of cytomegalovirus exposure and HLA in healthy donors (dated by TCRdb to the late 2010s). In the study overall: According to an earlier analysis of several hundred of the donors, 150 million to 200 million T cells yielded 117 million unique TCR beta sequences and more than 250 Gb of sequence data. All discovery cohort repertoires had been generated on a single sequencing platform. An earlier analysis of 587 of the donors used high-throughput TCR beta sequencing to judge whether each TCR beta V gene segment behaved as functional or pseudogenic. The later analysis used no new phenotypic data to find candidate immune exposures, relying instead on TCR beta sequences and their occurrence across donors. Alongside the repertoire data, information on donor age, sex, ethnicity and CMV serostatus was compiled. Of the roughly 430 genotyped donors, roughly 85% fell in the genetic ancestry cluster associated with self-reported Caucasian donors. Roughly 5 DR-DQ haplotypes were handled as single units for association and clustering, since linkage in the cohort was strong. Typing coverage differed by locus: A, B, C, DRB1 and DQB1 were typed in roughly 620-630 donors, DQA1 in approximately 520, DPA1 in approximately 610, and DPB1 in just under 480. Along with the approximately 700-subject first cohort, a separate validation cohort of over 90 different subjects was used. To predict cytomegalovirus infection status, the study brought together high-throughput TCR immunosequencing, statistical association of individual TCRs with disease status, and machine learning. An early release that covered roughly 600 HLA-typed donors contained about 300 gigabases of sequencing data and 85 million to 100 million unique TCR sequences. Class I and class II HLA loci were covered by the typing at four-digit resolution. Genome-wide SNP genotypes for about three fifths of the roughly 670 donors were used in a later genetic analysis, which treated that subset as a discovery cohort. To study patterns of TCR occurrence, a later analysis re-analyzed previously published TCR beta repertoires from 500 to 850 donors and added high-resolution HLA genotyping. The aim of the study was to test whether cataloging public T cell receptors could identify signatures of past pathogen exposure. The study used immunosequencing to profile the T cell repertoires of approximately 650 subjects and linked those repertoires to cytomegalovirus serostatus. On average, roughly 240,000 unique TCR beta nucleotide sequences were sequenced per donor among more than 350 genotyped donors of the cohort, with 15% to 20% of those sequences being non-productive. Findings and caveats that apply to the study as a whole: Because HLA typing was missing for some donors at each locus, association tests included only the typed subset. The earlier analysis of some 540 of the donors excluded some 16 rarely observed V segments, including chromosome 9 orphons, because counts were too low. In vitro tests confirmed that a few of the cytomegalovirus-associated TCR beta chains recognize cytomegalovirus antigens. A further reported finding was that TCR beta sequences accurately predicted the HLA-A and HLA-B alleles for most subjects in the first cohort. The classifier was reported to diagnose cytomegalovirus status with high specificity and sensitivity in both the original cohort and the validation cohort. The cohort was sequenced for TCR beta chains only, and without alpha or paired-chain data the features that could be detected were limited. For the cohort, immune exposure information was limited to CMV serostatus. In a later analysis, several top co-occurrence clusters were reported to appear linked to parvovirus B19, influenza, CMV and Epstein-Barr virus. An association between a missense DCLRE1C variant and V-gene and J-gene trimming of TCR beta chains was found in a later genetic analysis and replicated in an independent cohort. A later analysis found that most CMV-associated TCR beta chains appeared HLA-restricted, with HLA associations seemingly driven largely by CMV exposure. It was suggested by the authors that the approach could potentially be generalized to other disease states and immunological phenotypes. Broadly in line with IMGT annotations, most TCR beta V segments showed up in productive rearrangements about 87% or about 30% of the time in an earlier analysis of 450 to 750 of the donors. When HLA alleles, especially DR and DQ, strongly co-occurred, TCR associations were difficult to assign to individual alleles. Sequencing depth was assumed to be roughly uniform across donors in the presence/absence analyses, though that assumption may not hold. The study listed 150 to 200 TCR beta chains as associated with cytomegalovirus. In a later analysis, the rate of TCR association differed among HLA loci, with DRB1 alleles having the most associated TCRs and HLA-C alleles having the fewest. In a later analysis, HLA-associated TCR beta chains were found to be more clonally expanded and to have lower generation probabilities than equally common non-associated chains. A cluster of highly shared sequence variants was judged likely to be a technical artifact of the sequencing pipeline. Most TCR sequences were observed very rarely across donors, whereas some public TCRs were present in many individuals. In a later genetic analysis, fewer N-insertions in productive TCRs were reported among donors in an Asian-associated ancestry cluster than the approximately 670-donor mean. Correlated functional status among segregating V segments might reflect linkage disequilibrium, but an unknown experimental factor could not be ruled out. Specific HLA alleles were associated with 15,000 to 20,000 TCR beta sequences at a false discovery rate of 0.05 in a later analysis.

The receptor library was made with the immunoSEQ multiplex PCR assay. A mixture of 60 forward primers for TCR Vbeta segments and 13 reverse primers for TCR Jbeta segments was used in the multiplex PCR. The CDR3 region of rearranged TCR beta genes was amplified from genomic DNA with a multiplex PCR assay. The Illumina HiSeq System was used to sequence the amplified TCR beta libraries as 87-base-pair reads. Regarding the original processing steps: A later analysis counted some 74 million unique TCR beta chains across the 690 or so repertoires, and around 9.9 million of these chains were shared by at least two donors. To remove PCR and sequencing errors, raw reads were error-corrected and collapsed into unique sequences using a nearest-neighbor algorithm that merged closely related sequences. Alignment of CDR3 sequences to IMGT reference sequences was used to assign V, D and J gene segments. For a sequence to be retained, a match of at least six nucleotides was required to both a V gene segment and a J gene segment. Rearrangements were classified as productive when the CDR3 lacked stop codons and remained in frame with V and J, and all other rearrangements were classified as non-productive. CDR3 was defined by IMGT convention, running from the second conserved V-encoded cysteine to the conserved J-encoded phenylalanine. Sequences without an unambiguous match to a single V gene segment were excluded from the earlier analysis of about 600 of the donors. In an earlier analysis of some 590 of the donors, a V segment was called functional when productive rearrangements were above 56.7%, and segregating when the standard deviation between donors exceeded 5%. A statistical classification framework was built for diagnosing cytomegalovirus status from the catalog of TCR beta chain sequences. A later analysis assigned V and J genes by comparing TCR nucleotide sequences with IMGT/GENE-DB human TR gene sequences. A later analysis assigned CDR3 sequences and most-parsimonious VDJ recombination scenarios with the TCRdist pipeline. In a later analysis, each TCR beta chain was defined by its CDR3 amino acid sequence together with its V-gene family, and reads without a unique V-gene family were excluded. As a way to deal with suspected cross-contamination and a sequencing artifact, a later analysis dropped 592 nucleotide sequences that were highly shared and had low generation probability. In a later analysis, a clonal expansion index for each public chain was calculated from normalized within-repertoire ranks of inferred template counts. Generation probabilities in a later analysis came from a VDJ recombination model fitted to out-of-frame rearrangements, and those results were checked against IGoR. In a later analysis, hypergeometric tests were used to score TCR-TCR, TCR-HLA and TCR-CMV co-occurrence, with a repertoire-size bias correction applied to TCR pairs. False discovery rates were estimated in a later analysis by permuting HLA or CMV assignments 20 times. In a later analysis, co-occurring TCRs were grouped with DBSCAN, and TCRdist sequence similarity was added when clustering was performed within HLA-allele-positive subsets. For co-occurrence clustering, repertoires with fewer than 30,000 or more than 120,000 public chains were excluded, along with several repertoires with anomalous nucleotide sharing. The table was pulled from immuneACCESS by TCRdb, which kept in-frame rearrangements only. Such tables lose some clones; where checked, under half of the loss comes from unresolved V genes, and the rest has no known cause. V and J calls and clone size are copied from that table; D and trimming were computed from the DNA. The table for this sample lists roughly 160,000 clones; around 74% of them were counted only once. The ten most abundant clones make up over 2.5% of the sample.

The cohort comprised around 700 healthy bone marrow donors. All cohort members were sampled while nominally healthy, although unrecorded immune exposures were likely present. The donor was CMV seronegative and was included in the group of 352 seronegative cohort members. Every donor gave a peripheral blood sample, and the peripheral blood mononuclear cells from that sample were used for TCR beta sequencing. Genomic DNA was extracted from the blood cell samples with the Qiagen DNeasy Blood Extraction Kit. Details on this clone: The specificity of this receptor is unknown. At one boundary the junction diverges from the germline segment, which might be a read error.

Material for sequencing was PBMCs. The receptor's source is a female donor in good health and CMV-seronegative.

The CDR3 corresponds to CASSLAEGATYEQYF. The DNA sequence reads TGTGCTAGCAGCTTAGCGGAGGGGGCCACCTACGAGCAGTACTTC. This receptor chain uses TRBV7-7 and TRBJ2-7; TRBD1 might be the D gene, on 7 matching bases. CDR1 and CDR2 were assigned from the germline V gene (reference sequence) as SSHAT and FNYEAQ. The CDR3 contains 15 residues, cysteine and phenylalanine counted. The entry retains the CDR3 DNA only, 45 bases that are in frame from base 1.